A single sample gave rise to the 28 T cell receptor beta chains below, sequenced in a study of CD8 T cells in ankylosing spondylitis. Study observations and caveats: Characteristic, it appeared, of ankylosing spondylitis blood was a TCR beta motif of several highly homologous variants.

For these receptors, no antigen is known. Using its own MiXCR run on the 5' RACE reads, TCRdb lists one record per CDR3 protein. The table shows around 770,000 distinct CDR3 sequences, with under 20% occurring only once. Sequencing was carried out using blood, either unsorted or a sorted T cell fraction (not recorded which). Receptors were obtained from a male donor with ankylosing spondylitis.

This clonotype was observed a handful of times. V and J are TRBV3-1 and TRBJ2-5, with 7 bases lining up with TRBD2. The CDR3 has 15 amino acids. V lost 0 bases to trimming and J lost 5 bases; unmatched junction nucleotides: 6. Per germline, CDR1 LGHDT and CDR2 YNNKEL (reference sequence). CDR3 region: CASSQDWEGKETQYF. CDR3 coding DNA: TGTGCCAGCAGCCAAGATTGGGAGGGCAAGGAGACCCAGTACTTC.

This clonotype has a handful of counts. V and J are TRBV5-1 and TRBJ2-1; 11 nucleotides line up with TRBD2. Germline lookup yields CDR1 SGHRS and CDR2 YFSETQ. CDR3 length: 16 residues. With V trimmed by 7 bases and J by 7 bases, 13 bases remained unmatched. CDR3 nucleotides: TGCGCCAGCTCCCCCGGAAGCCTAGCGGGGGGAAATGAGCAGTTCTTC. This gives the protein CASSPGSLAGGNEQFF.

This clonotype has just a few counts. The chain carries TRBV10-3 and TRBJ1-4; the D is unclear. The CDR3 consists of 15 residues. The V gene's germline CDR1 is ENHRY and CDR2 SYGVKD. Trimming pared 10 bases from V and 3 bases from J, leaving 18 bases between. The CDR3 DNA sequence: TGTGCCACCCAGCCCGCCAGTTTACCTAATGAAAAACTGTTTTTT. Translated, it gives CATQPASLPNEKLFF.

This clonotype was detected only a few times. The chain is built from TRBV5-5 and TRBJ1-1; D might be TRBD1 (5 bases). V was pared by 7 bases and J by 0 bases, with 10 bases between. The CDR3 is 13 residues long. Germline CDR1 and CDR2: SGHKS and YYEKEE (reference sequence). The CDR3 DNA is TGTGCCAGCCAAAGGGGATTGAACACTGAAGCTTTCTTT. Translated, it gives CASQRGLNTEAFF. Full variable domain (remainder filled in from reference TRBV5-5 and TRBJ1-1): DAGVTQSPTHLIKTRGQQVTLRCSPISGHKSVSWYQQVLGQGPQFIFQYYEKEERGRGNFPDRFSARQFPNYSSELNVNALLLGDSALYLCASQRGLNTEAFFGQGTRLTVV.

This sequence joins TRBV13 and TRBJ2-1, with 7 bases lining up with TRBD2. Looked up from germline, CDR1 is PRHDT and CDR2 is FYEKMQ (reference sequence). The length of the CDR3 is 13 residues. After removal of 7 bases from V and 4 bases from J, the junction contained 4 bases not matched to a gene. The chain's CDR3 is CASTSGEYNEQFF. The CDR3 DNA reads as TGTGCCAGCACTAGCGGAGAGTACAATGAGCAGTTCTTC. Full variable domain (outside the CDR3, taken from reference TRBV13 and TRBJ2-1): AAGVIQSPRHLIKEKRETATLKCYPIPRHDTVYWYQQGPGQDPQFLISFYEKMQSDKGSIPDRFSAQQFSDYHSELNMSSLELGDSALYFCASTSGEYNEQFFGPGTRLTVL.

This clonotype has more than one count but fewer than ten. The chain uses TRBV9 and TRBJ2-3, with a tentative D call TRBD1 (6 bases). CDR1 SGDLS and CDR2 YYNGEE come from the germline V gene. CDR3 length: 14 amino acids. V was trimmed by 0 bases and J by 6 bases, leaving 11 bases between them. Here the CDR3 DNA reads TGTGCCAGCAGCGTAGGGGGCACAGGGGATACGCAGTATTTT. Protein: CASSVGGTGDTQYF.

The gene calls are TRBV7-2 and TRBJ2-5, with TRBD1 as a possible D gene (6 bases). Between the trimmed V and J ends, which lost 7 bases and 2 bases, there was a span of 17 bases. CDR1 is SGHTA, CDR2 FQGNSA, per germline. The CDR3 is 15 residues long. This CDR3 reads CASTTGQPSQETQYF. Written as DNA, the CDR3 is TGTGCCAGCACCACTGGACAGCCCTCACAAGAGACCCAGTACTTC.

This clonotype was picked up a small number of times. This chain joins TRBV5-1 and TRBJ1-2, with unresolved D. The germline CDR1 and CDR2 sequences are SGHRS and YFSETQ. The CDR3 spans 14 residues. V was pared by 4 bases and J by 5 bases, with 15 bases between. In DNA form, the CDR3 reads TGCGCCAGCAGCCCTGGGGATGGCAGTTATGGCTACACCTTC. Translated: CASSPGDGSYGYTF. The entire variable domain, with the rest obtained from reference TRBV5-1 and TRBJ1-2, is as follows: KAGVTQTPRYLIKTRGQQVTLSCSPISGHRSVSWYQQTPGQGLQFLFEYFSETQRNKGNFPGRFSGRQFSNSRSEMNVSTLELGDSALYLCASSPGDGSYGYTFGSGTRLTVV.

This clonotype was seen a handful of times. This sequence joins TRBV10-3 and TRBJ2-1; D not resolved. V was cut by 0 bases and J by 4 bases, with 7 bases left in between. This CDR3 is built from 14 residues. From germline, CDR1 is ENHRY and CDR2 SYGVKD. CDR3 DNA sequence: TGTGCCATCAGTGAGTCCCTACAGTACAATGAGCAGTTCTTC. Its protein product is CAISESLQYNEQFF.

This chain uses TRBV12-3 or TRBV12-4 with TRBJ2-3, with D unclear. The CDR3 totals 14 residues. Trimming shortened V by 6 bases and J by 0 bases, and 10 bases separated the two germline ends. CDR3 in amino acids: CASRSIRSTDTQYF. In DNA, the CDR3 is TGTGCCAGCAGATCGATTAGAAGCACAGATACGCAGTATTTT.

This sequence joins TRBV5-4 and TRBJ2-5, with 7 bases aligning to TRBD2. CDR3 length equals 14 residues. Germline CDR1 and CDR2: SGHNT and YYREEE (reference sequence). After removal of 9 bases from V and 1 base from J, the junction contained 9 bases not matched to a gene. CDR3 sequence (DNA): TGTGCCATTGGGGGGGAGGGCCTCCAAGAGACCCAGTACTTC. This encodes CAIGGEGLQETQYF.

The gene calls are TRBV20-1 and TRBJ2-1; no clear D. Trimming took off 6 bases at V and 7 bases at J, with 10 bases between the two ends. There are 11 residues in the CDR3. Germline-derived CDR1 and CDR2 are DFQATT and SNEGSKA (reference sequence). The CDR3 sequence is CSAGVVNEQFF. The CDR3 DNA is TGCAGTGCCGGCGTGGTTAATGAGCAGTTCTTC.

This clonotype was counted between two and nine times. Here the CDR3 reads CASSPRGSRSMNTEAFF. The DNA of the CDR3 is TGCGCCAGCAGCCCCCGGGGGAGTCGCAGCATGAACACTGAAGCTTTCTTT. V gene TRBV5-1 combines with J gene TRBJ1-1; D is possibly TRBD1 (5 bases). CDR1 is SGHRS, CDR2 YFSETQ, per germline. Trimming took 4 bases from V and 0 from J, leaving 19 bases between them. The CDR3 has 17 residues.

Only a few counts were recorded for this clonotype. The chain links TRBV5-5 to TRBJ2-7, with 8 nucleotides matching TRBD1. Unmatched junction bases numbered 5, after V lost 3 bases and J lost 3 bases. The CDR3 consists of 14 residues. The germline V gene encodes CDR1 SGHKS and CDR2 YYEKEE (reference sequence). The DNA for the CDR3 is TGTGCCAGCAGCTCCCCGGACAGGGACTACGAGCAGTACTTC. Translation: CASSSPDRDYEQYF.

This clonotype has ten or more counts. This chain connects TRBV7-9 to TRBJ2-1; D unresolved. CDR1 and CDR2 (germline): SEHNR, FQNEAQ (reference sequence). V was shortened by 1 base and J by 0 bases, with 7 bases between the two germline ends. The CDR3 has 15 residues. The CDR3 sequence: CASSLGASSYNEQFF. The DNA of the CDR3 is TGTGCCAGCAGCTTAGGAGCGAGCTCCTACAATGAGCAGTTCTTC.

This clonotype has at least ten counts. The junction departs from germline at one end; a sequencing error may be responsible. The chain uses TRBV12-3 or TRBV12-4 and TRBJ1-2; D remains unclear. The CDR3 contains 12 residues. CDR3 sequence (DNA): TGTGCCAGCAGCTTAGGAGGCCTTGGCTACACCTTC. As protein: CASSLGGLGYTF.

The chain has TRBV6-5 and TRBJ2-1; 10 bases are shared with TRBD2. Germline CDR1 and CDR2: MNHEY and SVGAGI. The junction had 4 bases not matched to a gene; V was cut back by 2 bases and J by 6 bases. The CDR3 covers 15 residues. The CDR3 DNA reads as TGTGCCAGCAGTTACGCTAGCGGGGGACTCAATGAGCAGTTCTTC. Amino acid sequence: CASSYASGGLNEQFF.

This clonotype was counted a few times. The CDR3: CAISEATGGYNEQFF. CDR3 coding DNA: TGTGCCATCAGTGAGGCCACAGGGGGCTACAATGAGCAGTTCTTC. The chain recombines TRBV10-3 with TRBJ2-1; TRBD1 matches at 8 bases. CDR3 size: 15 residues. With V trimmed by 2 bases and J by 3 bases, 3 bases remained unmatched. CDR1 and CDR2 from the germline V gene are ENHRY and SYGVKD.

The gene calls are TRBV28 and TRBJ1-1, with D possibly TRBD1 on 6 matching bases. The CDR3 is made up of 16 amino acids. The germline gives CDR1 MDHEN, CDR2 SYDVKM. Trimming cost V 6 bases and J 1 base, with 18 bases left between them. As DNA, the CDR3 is TGTGCCAGCAGATCCGCGGGGGCCGGGAGGAACACTGAAGCTTTCTTT. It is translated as CASRSAGAGRNTEAFF.

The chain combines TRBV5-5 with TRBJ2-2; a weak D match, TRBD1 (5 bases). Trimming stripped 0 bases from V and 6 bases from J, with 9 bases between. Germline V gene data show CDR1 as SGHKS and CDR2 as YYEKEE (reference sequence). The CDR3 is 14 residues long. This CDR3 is CASSLDPGSGELFF. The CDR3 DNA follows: TGTGCCAGCAGCTTGGATCCAGGGTCCGGGGAGCTGTTTTTT.

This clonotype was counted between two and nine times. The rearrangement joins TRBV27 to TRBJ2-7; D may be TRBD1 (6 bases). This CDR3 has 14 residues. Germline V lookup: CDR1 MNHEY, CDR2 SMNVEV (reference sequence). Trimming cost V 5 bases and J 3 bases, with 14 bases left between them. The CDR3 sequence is CASSVRGIDYEQYF. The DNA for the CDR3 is TGTGCCAGCAGTGTCAGGGGAATCGACTACGAGCAGTACTTC.

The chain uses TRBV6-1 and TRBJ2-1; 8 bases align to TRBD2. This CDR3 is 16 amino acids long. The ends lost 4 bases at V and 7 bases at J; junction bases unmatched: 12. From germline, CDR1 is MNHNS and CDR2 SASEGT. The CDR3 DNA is TGTGCCAGCAGTGGGGCGGGGACTAGTCTAGGGAATGAGCAGTTCTTC. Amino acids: CASSGAGTSLGNEQFF.

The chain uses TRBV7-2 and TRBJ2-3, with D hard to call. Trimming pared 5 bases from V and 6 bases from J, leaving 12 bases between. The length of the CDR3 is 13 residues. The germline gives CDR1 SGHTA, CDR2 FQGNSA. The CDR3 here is CASSPTSSDTQYF. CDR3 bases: TGTGCCAGCAGCCCGACTTCCTCCGATACGCAGTATTTT.

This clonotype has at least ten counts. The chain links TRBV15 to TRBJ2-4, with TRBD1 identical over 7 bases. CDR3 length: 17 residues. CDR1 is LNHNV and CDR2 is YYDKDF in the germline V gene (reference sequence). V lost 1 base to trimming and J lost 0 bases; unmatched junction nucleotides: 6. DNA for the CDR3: TGTGCCACCAGCAGAGCTCGACAGGGTGGAGCCAAAAACATTCAGTACTTC. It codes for CATSRARQGGAKNIQYF.

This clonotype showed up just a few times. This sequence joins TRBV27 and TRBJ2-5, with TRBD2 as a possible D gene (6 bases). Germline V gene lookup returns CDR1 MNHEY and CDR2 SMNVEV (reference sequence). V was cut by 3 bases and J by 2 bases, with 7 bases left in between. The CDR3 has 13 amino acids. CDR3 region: CASSFAGQETQYF. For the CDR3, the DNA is TGTGCCAGCAGTTTCGCGGGGCAAGAGACCCAGTACTTC.

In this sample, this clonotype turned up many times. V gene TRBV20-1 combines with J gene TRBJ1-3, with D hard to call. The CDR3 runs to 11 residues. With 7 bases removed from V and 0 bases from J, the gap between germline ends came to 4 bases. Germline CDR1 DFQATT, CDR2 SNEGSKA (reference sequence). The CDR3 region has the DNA TGCAGTGTCCTCTCTGGAAACACCATATATTTT. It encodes CSVLSGNTIYF.

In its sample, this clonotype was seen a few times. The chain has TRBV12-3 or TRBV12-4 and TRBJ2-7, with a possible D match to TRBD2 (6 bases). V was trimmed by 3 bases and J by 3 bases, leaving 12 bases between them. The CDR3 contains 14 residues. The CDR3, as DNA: TGTGCCAGCAGTTTTTCCGGGACTTACTACGAGCAGTACTTC. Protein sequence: CASSFSGTYYEQYF.

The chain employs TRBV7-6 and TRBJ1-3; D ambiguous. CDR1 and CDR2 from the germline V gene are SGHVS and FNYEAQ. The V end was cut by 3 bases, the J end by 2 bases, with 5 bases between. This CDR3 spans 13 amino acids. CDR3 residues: CASSLNPGNTIYF. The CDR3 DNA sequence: TGTGCCAGCAGCTTGAACCCTGGAAACACCATATATTTT.